The 21 T cell receptor beta chains given below trace back to one sample, sequenced in a study of cytomegalovirus exposure and HLA in healthy donors. PCR primers comprised 60 Vbeta and 13 Jbeta primers. Sequencing used immunoSEQ multiplex PCR; TCRdb keeps in-frame clones, though not all of them. The data show about 200,000 clones, with 75% to 90% seen just once and around 6.3% held by the top ten. The sequencing sample was made of PBMCs. These receptors were collected from a woman between 45 and 65 years old in good health and CMV-seropositive.

The chain is built from TRBV5-1 and TRBJ2-2, with 7 bases matching TRBD2. The junction had 8 bases not matched to a gene; V was cut back by 4 bases and J by 5 bases. This CDR3 is built from 15 residues. Germline V gene sequence: CDR1 SGHRS, CDR2 YFSETQ. The CDR3 DNA follows: TGCGCCAGCAGCCGCGGACTAGTAGGTACCGGGGAGCTGTTTTTT. Translating gives CASSRGLVGTGELFF.

The chain employs TRBV21-1 and TRBJ2-7; no check of the table's D call, TRBD2, against the DNA was made. TRBV21-1 has pseudogene status. The CDR3 has 14 amino acids. The CDR3 DNA follows: TGTGCCAGCAGCAACATAGCGGGCTTCTACGAGCAGTACTTC. Protein product: CASSNIAGFYEQYF.

This clone turned up a few times. The gene calls are TRBV5-1 and TRBJ1-6; TRBD1 might be the D (6 bases). The V gene lost 0 bases and the J gene lost 0 bases, with 19 bases spanning the gap. Per germline, CDR1 SGHRS and CDR2 YFSETQ. The CDR3 consists of 20 residues. The CDR3 DNA is TGCGCCAGCAGCTTGGGAGGGGGGGACTCCGAGTTCTCCTATAATTCACCCCTCCACTTT. It codes for CASSLGGGDSEFSYNSPLHF.

The chain couples TRBV18 to TRBJ2-5; 7 nucleotides line up with TRBD1. The CDR3 consists of 15 residues. Trimming took 3 bases from V and 2 from J; bases not matched to a gene: 6. Germline assignment: CDR1 KGHSH and CDR2 LQKENI. CDR3 in amino acids: CASSPPARGQETQYF. As DNA, the CDR3 is TGTGCCAGCTCACCGCCGGCCAGGGGGCAAGAGACCCAGTACTTC.

With respect to this clone: Relative to the germline gene, one junction end is altered; a read error may explain this. V gene TRBV7-9 combines with J gene TRBJ1-2; D is unclear. Germline CDR1 reads SEHNR; CDR2 reads FQNEAQ (reference sequence). The CDR3 is 12 amino acids. In nucleotides, the CDR3 is TGTTCCAGCAGCTTAGCCCAGGCTGGCTACACCTTC. This codes for CSSSLAQAGYTF.

The rearrangement links TRBV18 to TRBJ1-1, with D hard to call. This CDR3 has 16 amino acids. The ends were cut back, 2 bases at V and 1 base at J, with 14 bases in the middle. Germline lookup yields CDR1 KGHSH and CDR2 LQKENI. CDR3 nucleotide sequence: TGTGCCAGCTCACCATTTGTATTTGGCGGGAACACTGAAGCTTTCTTT. It translates to CASSPFVFGGNTEAFF.

This chain links TRBV2 with TRBJ2-1, with D possibly TRBD1 on 6 matching bases. The CDR3 is 13 residues long. Trimming removed 5 bases from V and 7 bases from J, with 12 bases in between. Germline V CDR1 and CDR2: SNHLY, FYNNEI. The CDR3 bases are TGTGCCAGCAGTTTTACAGGGAGAAATGAGCAGTTCTTC. Amino acids: CASSFTGRNEQFF.

This clone was detected only a few times. This chain uses TRBV2 with TRBJ2-2; 9 bases agree with TRBD1. The CDR3 is 16 residues long. V gave up 5 bases and J gave up 5 bases; unmatched junction bases: 9. Germline CDR1 and CDR2: SNHLY and FYNNEI. This CDR3 reads CASSLGTGQKTGELFF. The CDR3 DNA follows: TGTGCCAGCAGTCTTGGGACAGGGCAAAAGACCGGGGAGCTGTTTTTT.

Comment on this clone: Compared with germline, one end of the junction differs, possibly owing to a read error. The chain has TRBV6-5 and TRBJ1-5; D remains ambiguous. Germline loops: CDR1 MNHEY, CDR2 SVGAGI. This CDR3 region has 15 residues. CDR3 region: CGSRKDPAGNPPQHF. The CDR3 DNA is TGTGGCAGCAGAAAGGACCCGGCGGGCAATCCGCCCCAGCATTTT.

The CDR3 spells CASSLTPGQGLYEQYF. CDR3 DNA sequence: TGCGCCAGCAGCTTGACTCCGGGACAGGGTTTGTACGAGCAGTACTTC. The chain uses TRBV5-1 and TRBJ2-7; 9 nucleotides line up with TRBD1. CDR3 size: 16 residues. J lost 4 bases, V lost 1 base, and 9 bases had no gene match. The germline CDR1 and CDR2 sequences are SGHRS and YFSETQ.

This chain joins TRBV5-8 and TRBJ2-3; TRBD1 matches at 8 bases. The CDR3 sequence is 16 residues long. From germline, CDR1 is SGHTS and CDR2 YDEGEE. The junction had 11 bases not matched to a gene; V was cut back by 4 bases and J by 4 bases. The CDR3 bases are TGTGCCAGCAGCGTCTACGGACAGGGAGGCCCAGATACGCAGTATTTT. Translation: CASSVYGQGGPDTQYF.

The CDR3 protein is CASSQSLGGNQPQHF. In DNA form, the CDR3 reads TGCGCCAGCAGCCAATCACTTGGTGGCAATCAGCCCCAGCATTTT. The rearrangement links TRBV4-1 to TRBJ1-5; D not certain. V lost 2 bases to trimming and J lost 2 bases, with 10 bases between them. CDR3 length: 15 residues. Germline V lookup: CDR1 MGHRA, CDR2 YSYEKL.

The chain carries TRBV6-5 and TRBJ1-5; TRBD1 might be the D (6 bases). Germline loops: CDR1 MNHEY, CDR2 SVGAGI. The CDR3 runs to 14 residues. V lost 5 bases and J 3 bases, leaving 11 bases between the germline ends. This chain's CDR3 is CASSTQGFNQPQHF. The CDR3 DNA is TGTGCCAGCAGTACACAGGGTTTCAATCAGCCCCAGCATTTT.

The chain employs TRBV7-6 and TRBJ2-1; TRBD2 matches at 13 bases. The trim removed 5 bases at V and 12 bases at J, leaving 10 bases unmatched. CDR1 and CDR2 from the germline V gene are SGHVS and FNYEAQ. The CDR3 spans 15 residues. The CDR3 here is CASSQTSGGPRGQFF. The CDR3 coding sequence is TGTGCCAGCAGCCAGACTAGCGGGGGGCCTCGAGGGCAGTTCTTC.

This chain links TRBV27 with TRBJ2-5; 9 bases are shared with TRBD2. The assigned J gene may be wrong: the sequence end matches TRBJ2-7 better. From germline, CDR1 is MNHEY and CDR2 SMNVEV (reference sequence). This CDR3 contains 13 residues. The CDR3 DNA reads as TGTGCCAGCAGATTAGCGGGAGCCTACGAGCAGTACTTC. Translated, it gives CASRLAGAYEQYF.

Only a few counts were recorded for this clone. The chain uses TRBV5-1 and TRBJ1-5; TRBD1 is a possible D gene (5 bases). Deletions cut 0 bases from V and 3 bases from J, with 7 bases between. The CDR3 spans 14 residues. Looked up from germline, CDR1 is SGHRS and CDR2 is YFSETQ. The CDR3 reads CASSLEGSNQPQHF. In DNA, the CDR3 is TGCGCCAGCAGCTTGGAGGGGTCCAATCAGCCCCAGCATTTT. Full variable domain (remainder filled in from reference TRBV5-1 and TRBJ1-5): KAGVTQTPRYLIKTRGQQVTLSCSPISGHRSVSWYQQTPGQGLQFLFEYFSETQRNKGNFPGRFSGRQFSNSRSEMNVSTLELGDSALYLCASSLEGSNQPQHFGDGTRLSIL.

The chain is built from TRBV4-3 and TRBJ2-3; possibly TRBD1 for D (5 bases). The length of the CDR3 is 13 residues. Looked up from germline, CDR1 is LGHNA and CDR2 is YSLEER. The V end was cut by 8 bases, the J end by 0 bases, with 9 bases between. CDR3 residues: CASRGASTDTQYF. The CDR3 coding sequence is TGCGCCAGCCGTGGGGCTAGCACAGATACGCAGTATTTT.

This rearrangement joins TRBV7-8 to TRBJ2-1; 8 bases fit TRBD2. Germline assignment: CDR1 SGHVS and CDR2 FQNEAQ. This CDR3 has 15 amino acids. V lost 0 bases to trimming and J lost 5 bases; unmatched junction nucleotides: 3. The CDR3 here is CASSLAAGVNNEQFF. As DNA, the CDR3 is TGTGCCAGCAGCTTAGCAGCGGGAGTTAACAATGAGCAGTTCTTC.

The V gene is TRBV7-9, the J gene TRBJ1-2, with D unresolved. Looked up from germline, CDR1 is SEHNR and CDR2 is FQNEAQ (reference sequence). CDR3 length: 12 amino acids. The ends were cut back, 5 bases at V and 3 bases at J, with 7 bases in the middle. CDR3 nucleotides: TGTGCCAGCAGCCCCCGGGACTATGGCTACACCTTC. As protein: CASSPRDYGYTF.

The rearrangement links TRBV28 to TRBJ2-5, with 7 bases fitting TRBD2. The better agreement between TRBJ2-7 and the DNA end casts doubt on the J call. This CDR3 has 18 residues. Germline CDR1 is MDHEN and CDR2 is SYDVKM. CDR3 loop: CASSLWAGGRDGSYEQYF. CDR3 DNA sequence: TGTGCCAGCAGTTTATGGGCCGGGGGGAGGGACGGATCCTACGAGCAGTACTTC.

This clone was seen only once. J is TRBJ2-7 and V is TRBV5-6; 9 positions agree with TRBD1. The CDR3 has 16 residues. Looked up from germline, CDR1 is SGHDT and CDR2 is YYEEEE. After removal of 4 bases from V and 4 bases from J, the junction contained 12 bases not matched to a gene. In DNA, the CDR3 is TGTGCCAGCAGCCGCACCGGACAGGGGAAAGGGTACGAGCAGTACTTC. It specifies CASSRTGQGKGYEQYF.